The rows below give T cell receptor beta chains drawn from one sample of a study of shared clonotypes between healthy human individuals. This table comes from immunoSEQ multiplex PCR, and its TCRdb copy is limited to in-frame clones, with some not included. The sample carries more than 850,000 clones, 75% to 80% recorded once. Source material: memory CD4+ T cells from PBMCs. The receptors were sampled from a man aged 18 to 30 in good health. Some clones in this sample may be carry-over from other donors' samples. Both conserved end residues are part of each CDR3. The order of the fields is J gene, V gene, CDR3 protein.

TRBJ2-7 TRBV28 CASRPRTGAYEQYF
TRBJ2-6 TRBV6-1 CASSEKEPLSPGANVLTF
TRBJ2-1 TRBV5-1 CASSKQGASYNEQFF
TRBJ2-1 TRBV7-3 CASSTGTGANEQFF
TRBJ1-1 TRBV18 CASSPRSGPAGDTEAFF
TRBJ1-2 TRBV5-1 CASNYGGQGANYGYTF
TRBJ2-1 TRBV7-3 CASSPGPGQGSSYNEQFF
TRBJ2-1 TRBV6-5 CASSSGTSTSEQFF
TRBJ1-1 TRBV12-5 CASGGEGGSVTEAFF
TRBJ2-4 TRBV6-1 CASSELGAGIDIQYF
TRBJ2-3 TRBV11-2 CASSLFTDTQYF
TRBJ2-7 TRBV28 CASSPGQGYEQYF
TRBJ2-1 TRBV19 CASTPIPPNEQFF
TRBJ2-6 TRBV28 CASSLVSSGANVLTF
TRBJ2-7 TRBV28 CASRIRQGIFYEQYF
TRBJ1-1 TRBV27 CASSSGQGSTEAFF
TRBJ1-5 TRBV5-1 CASSFQGGYNQPQHF
TRBJ2-7 TRBV18 CASLNPGQGPSEQYF
TRBJ2-7 TRBV6-6 CASSYSSGVEQYF
TRBJ2-1 TRBV18 CASSPRQGDHNEQFF
TRBJ1-1 TRBV19 CASSRRGSGGPGTEAFF
TRBJ2-1 TRBV11-2 CASGSFGARRNEQFF
TRBJ2-7 TRBV28 CASRYRGPPSYEQYF
TRBJ2-2 TRBV10-3 CAISGGQGGTGELFF
TRBJ2-1 TRBV7-3 CASSLTLTGSEQFF
TRBJ1-5 TRBV19 CASSPTGGQNQPQHF
TRBJ2-4 TRBV21-1 CASSKGGHRKNIQYF
TRBJ1-5 TRBV6-1 CASNSHRNNQPQHF